A single sample gave rise to the 8 T cell receptor beta chains below, sequenced in a study of shared clonotypes between healthy human individuals. Sequencing used immunoSEQ multiplex PCR; TCRdb keeps in-frame clones, though not all of them. Found here are about 770,000 clones, approximately 72% of them singletons; the top ten hold approximately 2%. The sequencing input was memory CD4+ T cells sorted from blood. Subset defined: CD45RA-negative fraction. The receptors derive from a woman aged 25-40 years in good health.

The chain couples TRBV18 to TRBJ2-1, with D possibly matching TRBD1 (5 bases). There are 11 residues in the CDR3. Germline-derived CDR1 and CDR2 are KGHSH and LQKENI. The V end lost 6 bases, the J end lost 9 bases, and 9 bases lay between the germline ends. Here the CDR3 reads CASSQGSEQFF. The CDR3 nucleotides are TGTGCCAGCTCTCAGGGCAGTGAGCAGTTCTTC.

This clone was seen only once. The chain carries TRBV9 and TRBJ2-7, with 7 bases aligning to TRBD1. Unmatched junction bases numbered 9, after V lost 4 bases and J lost 2 bases. Germline CDR1 reads SGDLS; CDR2 reads YYNGEE. This CDR3 has 15 residues. The CDR3 here is CASSPLGGGTYEQYF. In DNA, the CDR3 is TGTGCCAGCAGCCCACTAGGGGGCGGAACCTACGAGCAGTACTTC.

This clone was counted between two and nine times. The chain is built from TRBV7-2 and TRBJ2-7; the D is unclear. The CDR3 runs 13 residues. Trimming removed 3 bases from V and 6 bases from J, with 12 bases in between. Per the germline V gene, CDR1 is SGHTA and CDR2 is FQGNSA. The CDR3 loop is CASSLREGSEQYF. The CDR3 DNA sequence: TGTGCCAGCAGCTTGCGTGAAGGGTCCGAGCAGTACTTC.

This clone was detected a few times. This chain joins TRBV7-3 and TRBJ1-3; possible D gene TRBD1, 5 bases. The CDR3 extends over 14 amino acids. Germline values: CDR1 SGHTA, CDR2 FQGTGA. V lost 6 bases and J lost 2, with 11 bases in between. CDR3 in amino acids: CASSLSGPGNTIYF. As DNA, the CDR3 is TGTGCCAGCAGTCTTTCGGGGCCTGGAAACACCATATATTTT.

The V call is TRBV10-2, the J call TRBJ1-1, with D possibly being TRBD1 (6 bases). CDR1 and CDR2 (germline): WSHSY, SAAADI. The CDR3 is made up of 13 amino acids. V lost 5 bases and J lost 6, with 13 bases in between. The DNA of the CDR3 is TGCGCCAGCAGTCGAACGAGGGGGGCTGAAGCTTTCTTT. This sequence encodes CASSRTRGAEAFF.

The chain is built from TRBV6-5 and TRBJ1-1; D is unresolved. The CDR3 has 13 residues. The V and J ends lost 7 bases and 8 bases respectively, with 17 bases between them. The germline CDR1 and CDR2 sequences are MNHEY and SVGAGI. CDR3 sequence (DNA): TGTGCCAGCAATAGACCGGACGGAAGAGAAGCTTTCTTT. Its translation is CASNRPDGREAFF.

Comment on this clone: This may arise from a read error, as a much more abundant clone is one base away. Other nucleotide sequences from this sample produce the same CDR3. The chain employs TRBV7-8 and TRBJ2-7, with TRBD1 identical over 9 bases. Germline V lookup: CDR1 SGHVS, CDR2 FQNEAQ. V was pared by 1 base and J by 10 bases, with 17 bases of the junction left unmatched. CDR3 length: 17 amino acids. The CDR3 coding sequence is TGTGCCAGCAGCTTAGTAGTCGGTGTACAGGGGGCTCGCGAACAGTACTTC. This gives the protein CASSLVVGVQGAREQYF.

This chain uses TRBV28 with TRBJ1-4, with a tentative D call TRBD1 (6 bases). V was pared by 8 bases and J by 10 bases, with 20 bases between. The CDR3 sequence is 14 residues long. The germline V gene encodes CDR1 MDHEN and CDR2 SYDVKM. This CDR3 is CASVPGQFGGKLFF. The CDR3 DNA follows: TGTGCCAGCGTGCCTGGACAGTTCGGGGGAAAACTGTTTTTT. Full variable domain (missing parts from reference TRBV28 and TRBJ1-4): DVKVTQSSRYLVKRTGEKVFLECVQDMDHENMFWYRQDPGLGLRLIYFSYDVKMKEKGDIPEGYSVSREKKERFSLILESASTNQTSMYLCASVPGQFGGKLFFGSGTQLSVL.